The T cell receptor beta chain described here comes from a study of T cell responses to AZD1222 COVID-19 vaccine (dated by TCRdb to the early 2020s). Regarding the research as a whole: A total of 230 or so trial participants underwent TCR sequencing, of whom some 210 received two doses of AZD1222 and some 26 received two doses of the MenACWY control vaccine. Trial participants were enrolled by age into subgroups of 18-55, 56-69 and 70-plus years, and around 150, 29 and 61 TCR-sequenced participants, respectively, were included in these subgroups. Results and caveats for the whole study, not just this receptor: After two AZD1222 doses, both the breadth and the depth of spike-specific TCRs were significantly higher than at day 0 and than in MenACWY recipients. Because no day 14 peak-response samples were available, the repertoires could be characterized only after the peak T cell response. Only six or seven AZD1222 recipients were SARS-CoV-2 seropositive at baseline, limiting conclusions about previously exposed vaccinees. In the small 56-69-year group, the increase in depth fell short of significance, most likely because of low power. Reportedly, close to half of the unique spike-specific TCRs recognized epitopes lying outside the regions that are mutated in the B.1.351 and B.1.1.7 variants. The vaccine-associated CD4 TCRs covered the entire spike protein, and the dominant responses fell in regions 160-218 and 743-854. Participants were mostly white British and included more females than males, and it was suggested by the authors that clonal diversity may have been underestimated.

From the cysteine up to the phenylalanine, the CDR3 has a length of 12 residues. Only CDR3 DNA is held: 36 bases, read in frame from base 1. Per the germline V gene, MNHEY is the CDR1 and SVGEGT is the CDR2. V is cut by 6 bases and J by 0 bases, and the space between the germline ends is 6 bases. The CDR3 regions of human TCRbeta chains were analyzed by immunosequencing. Processing in the source paper ran as follows. TCRs in the repertoires were compared against a reference library of SARS-CoV-2-specific TCRs that had been generated with the MIRA antigen-specificity platform. Breadth was defined as the fraction of unique TCRs that were SARS-CoV-2-associated. Depth was defined as the fraction of total T cells that were SARS-CoV-2-associated. Each spike-specific TCR was assigned to its reactive spike region and to a CD4 or CD8 class using the MIRA data. Log10-transformed breadth and depth values were compared by one-way ANOVA with Sidak's multiple comparisons tests. This is the immuneACCESS table as TCRdb keeps it, with only in-frame sequences that have V and J called. A part of the clones is gone; compared with another copy, unresolved V genes explain less than half, and the rest is unexplained. The V and J calls and clone size come from that table; D and trimming were worked out from the DNA. This sample has fewer than 200,000 clones in its table, and around 88% of those were observed once. The ten largest clones add up to roughly 12% of the sample.

The time point label for this specimen denotes: about 28 days (+/-7) after the second vaccine dose. Because spike-specific TCR depth and breadth did not differ between the two schedules, AZD1222 recipients who got a second dose at roughly 4 weeks were pooled with those who got a second dose at roughly 12 weeks. Samples from vaccinated people were obtained from the UK trials COV001 and COV002, which included a single-blind randomized controlled phase 2/3 trial of AZD1222 (ChAdOx1 nCoV-19) in healthy adults. For TCRbeta chain sequencing, PBMC samples from trial participants were taken at day 0 and at day 28 after the second dose. Remarks on this clone: The antigen it recognizes is unknown. Nothing much larger sits one base from this clone, and base qualities are not available.

The rearrangement joined TRBV6-2 or TRBV6-3 to TRBJ2-7; confidence is insufficient to name the D gene. The TCR originated in an adult who received the AZD1222 COVID-19 vaccine. Sequencing used peripheral blood, obtained 28 days after the second AZD1222 dose. The CDR3 protein: CASSASSYEQYF. The DNA sequence is given as TGTGCCAGCAGCGCTAGCTCCTACGAGCAGTACTTC.